The source of this T cell receptor beta chain is a study of cytomegalovirus exposure and HLA in healthy donors. For this clone: Its antigen remains unknown.

Germline V gene data show CDR1 as ENHRY and CDR2 as SYGVKD. Trimming removed 5 bases from V and 3 bases from J, with 11 bases in between. The CDR3 loop spans 14 amino acids. Whole-study findings and limits: Accounts indicate the classifier identified cytomegalovirus status with strong specificity and sensitivity. According to a later analysis, TCR clusters from the first cohort tended to co-occur in the roughly 110 validation repertoires. The listing of roughly 160 TCR beta chains classed them as cytomegalovirus-associated.

The method was immunoSEQ multiplex PCR; TCRdb's version includes in-frame clones alone and lacks a portion of them. The sample has roughly 100,000 clones, about 94% seen once. This sequence was found in a woman aged 18-30 years in good health and CMV-seronegative. V is TRBV10-3 and J is TRBJ1-3; D not resolved. Sample: PBMCs. CDR3 nucleotides: TGTGCCATCAGTCTATTACAGAGTGGAAACACCATATATTTT. Protein: CAISLLQSGNTIYF.